In its sample, the clone carrying this TCR beta chain was seen a few times. The antigen is unknown. Preparation of the TCRbeta library used unique molecular identifiers. TCRdb called the PCR reads again in MiXCR, with one record for every CDR3 protein. The sample includes 700,000 to 850,000 distinct CDR3 sequences, 15% to 20% of them seen just once. The data were obtained in a study of T-cell reconstitution after alpha-beta-depleted transplantation in children. Study results and limitations: Diversity of TCRbeta at day 60 was high in some patients, arising from surviving recipient T cells and thymic progenitors. One year after transplant, T-cell counts and diversity came mostly from newly produced T cells. Reported findings indicate that, about two months after transplant, alpha-beta T cells came from several hundred expanded clones, which were derived from non-depleted graft cells.

The CDR3 consists of 18 residues. Germline CDR1 is KGHSH and CDR2 is LQKENI. V lost 3 bases and J lost 6, with 23 bases in between. The sequence was obtained from a male patient between 5 and 17 years old who had a stem cell transplant for acute lymphoblastic leukemia, so the T cells may come from the graft donor. The sequencing used PBMCs, mostly from graft donor cells, collected 360 days after TCRalphabeta/CD19-depleted stem cell transplant. The V call is TRBV18, the J call TRBJ2-2; D possibly uses TRBD1 or TRBD2 (6 bases each). The CDR3 is CASSPVLGRGRLSGELFF. CDR3 nucleotides: TGTGCCAGCTCACCCGTCCTGGGCCGGGGGCGCTTATCCGGGGAGCTGTTTTTT.